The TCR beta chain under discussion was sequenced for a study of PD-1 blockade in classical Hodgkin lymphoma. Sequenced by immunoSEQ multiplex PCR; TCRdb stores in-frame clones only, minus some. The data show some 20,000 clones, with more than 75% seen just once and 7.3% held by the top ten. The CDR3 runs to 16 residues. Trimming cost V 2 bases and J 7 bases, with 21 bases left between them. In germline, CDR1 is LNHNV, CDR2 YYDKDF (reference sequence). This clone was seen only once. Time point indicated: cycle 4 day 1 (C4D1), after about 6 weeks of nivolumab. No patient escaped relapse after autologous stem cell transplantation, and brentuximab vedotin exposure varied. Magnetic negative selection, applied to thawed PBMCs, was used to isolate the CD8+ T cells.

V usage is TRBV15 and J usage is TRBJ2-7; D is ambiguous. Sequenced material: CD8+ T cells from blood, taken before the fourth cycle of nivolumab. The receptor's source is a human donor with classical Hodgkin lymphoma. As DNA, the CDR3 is TGTGCCACCAGCAGAACCCCGAGAGATCCAGTCGGGGAGCAGTACTTC. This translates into CATSRTPRDPVGEQYF.